This is a list of T cell receptor beta chains from one sample in a study of blood T cell repertoires in COVID-19. The repertoire was sequenced with immunoSEQ multiplex PCR; TCRdb's copy has only in-frame clones and lacks some. The sample carries under 250,000 clones, around 91% recorded once. Sequenced input: PBMCs or T cells enriched from blood (not recorded which). These receptors were collected from a woman aged 18 to 35 in a cohort exposed to, infected with or recovered from COVID-19 (not recorded which). The CDR3 runs from the conserved cysteine through the conserved F or W. The order of the fields is D gene, J gene, clone size, V gene, CDR3 DNA, CDR3 protein. The D gene is left open where the match is weak. Some rows have no size entry. The others give once, few or many, or a class for an expanded clone.

TRBD1 TRBJ2-7 - TRBV28 TGTGCCAGCAGCGGGACAGGGGTGTACGAGCAGTACTTC CASSGTGVYEQYF
TRBD2 TRBJ2-7 - TRBV19 TGTGCCAGTAGTATCTCGGGGGGGGGTTCCTACGAGCAGTACTTC CASSISGGGSYEQYF
- TRBJ1-6 - TRBV7-3 TGTGCCAGCAGCTTAATGGGAGGACCTAATTCACCCCTCCACTTT CASSLMGGPNSPLHF
- TRBJ2-2 - TRBV2 TGTGCCAGCAGGATGGAAGGGGTCGGGGAGCTGTTTTTT CASRMEGVGELFF
- TRBJ2-5 - TRBV19 TGTGCCAGTAGTCCAGGGTCCCCAGAGACCCAGTACTTC CASSPGSPETQYF
- TRBJ2-5 - TRBV9 TGTGCCAGCAGCGCTATGGGACACGCTAGCCAAGAGACCCAGTACTTC CASSAMGHASQETQYF
TRBD1 TRBJ2-1 - TRBV29-1 TGCAGCGTTGAAACCCCGACAGGGAATGAGCAGTTCTTC CSVETPTGNEQFF
- TRBJ2-3 few TRBV10-3 TGTGCCATCAGTGTGAGCAGGTATAGCACAGATACGCAGTATTTT CAISVSRYSTDTQYF
- TRBJ2-1 - TRBV12-5 TGTGCTAGTGTTCAATCGGGGAGCTCCTACAATGAGCAGTTCTTC CASVQSGSSYNEQFF
- TRBJ2-3 - TRBV24-1 TGTGCCACCAGTGACTCTGACAGGGATACGCAGTATTTT CATSDSDRDTQYF
TRBD1 TRBJ2-1 - TRBV6-1 TGTGCCAGCAGTGAAATGGGACAGGTGAACAATGAGCAGTTCTTC CASSEMGQVNNEQFF
TRBD2 TRBJ2-7 - TRBV5-1 TGCGCCAGCAGCTTGGAACCGGGAGGAGGTGCATACGAGCAGTACTTC CASSLEPGGGAYEQYF
- TRBJ1-1 - TRBV7-9 TGTGCCAGCAGTCTCCAATCGGGGATCAACACTGAAGCTTTCTTT CASSLQSGINTEAFF
TRBD1 TRBJ1-2 - TRBV14 TGTGCCAGCAGCCAGCTCGGGACAGGAGCAATCTATGGCTACACCTTC CASSQLGTGAIYGYTF
TRBD2 TRBJ2-2 - TRBV5-1 TGCGCCAGCAGCGGGACTAGCGGGAGATCGGACACCGGGGAGCTGTTTTTT CASSGTSGRSDTGELFF
TRBD1 TRBJ2-7 - TRBV9 TGTGCCAGCAGCGTAGAAGGGACAGGGGACTACGAGCAGTACTTC CASSVEGTGDYEQYF